These 15 T cell receptor beta chains came from one sample sequenced in a study of T cell repertoires in cytomegalovirus infection. These receptors' targets are unknown. In TCRdb, the reads were re-called with MiXCR into one record per CDR3 protein. The sample shows around 770,000 distinct CDR3 sequences, just under 30% of them seen only once. The sequences come from cultured CD8+ T cells from PBMCs, collected from culture after CMV antigen stimulation. The origin of the receptors is a human donor in good health (CMV status not recorded). Some clones in this sample may be carry-over from other donors' samples.

This chain uses TRBV28 with TRBJ1-4; no reliable D call. Trimming took off 6 bases at V and 8 bases at J, with 10 bases between the two ends. CDR1 is MDHEN, CDR2 SYDVKM, per germline. The CDR3 totals 12 residues. The CDR3 spells CASRKRAEKLFF. The CDR3 bases are TGTGCCAGCAGAAAACGGGCGGAAAAACTGTTTTTT.

The rearrangement links TRBV4-3 to TRBJ2-1; D is unclear. The V gene lost 1 base and the J gene lost 2 bases, with 15 bases spanning the gap. The CDR3 is 17 residues long. The germline V gene encodes CDR1 LGHNA and CDR2 YSLEER. The CDR3 DNA is TGCGCCAGCAGCCAAGTCCTCCAGCCTGAACCCTACAATGAGCAGTTCTTC. Encoded protein: CASSQVLQPEPYNEQFF.

There are a few counts of this clonotype. This chain uses TRBV4-1 with TRBJ2-7, with D perhaps matching TRBD1 (6 bases). Trimming stripped 2 bases from V and 5 bases from J, with 22 bases between. The CDR3 spans 17 residues. In germline, CDR1 is MGHRA, CDR2 YSYEKL. CDR3 residues: CASSQLISGYGGHEQYF. The CDR3 coding sequence is TGCGCCAGCAGCCAATTAATATCGGGGTATGGGGGCCACGAGCAGTACTTC.

The CDR3 DNA follows: TGTGCCAGCAGTTACTCCGCCGGGCCAAACACTGAAGCTTTCTTT. This gives the protein CASSYSAGPNTEAFF. This chain links TRBV6-5 with TRBJ1-1, with D uncertain. This CDR3 is built from 15 residues. V was trimmed by 0 bases and J by 2 bases, leaving 10 bases between them. From germline, CDR1 is MNHEY and CDR2 SVGAGI.

This clonotype has just one count. The chain has TRBV4-1 and TRBJ1-2, with unresolved D. V lost 0 bases and J 4 bases, leaving 12 bases between the germline ends. The CDR3 runs to 15 residues. CDR1 is MGHRA, CDR2 YSYEKL, per germline. CDR3 amino acids: CASSQERNGAYGYTF. The CDR3 DNA sequence: TGCGCCAGCAGCCAAGAAAGGAATGGCGCCTATGGCTACACCTTC.

The chain joins TRBV4-1 to TRBJ1-6; D uncertain. The germline V gene has CDR1 MGHRA and CDR2 YSYEKL. V was cut by 2 bases and J by 8 bases, with 7 bases left in between. The CDR3 loop spans 13 amino acids. CDR3 in amino acids: CASSQIGDSPLHF. In nucleotides, the CDR3 is TGCGCCAGCAGCCAAATTGGTGATTCACCCCTCCACTTT.

V and J are TRBV7-9 and TRBJ2-7, with 9 nucleotides matching TRBD1. The CDR3 sequence is 15 residues long. The V and J ends lost 6 bases and 0 bases, in that order; junction bases with no gene match: 6. CDR1 SEHNR and CDR2 FQNEAQ come from the germline V gene (reference sequence). CDR3 nucleotide sequence: TGTGCCAGCAGTACCACGGACAGGGGCTCCTACGAGCAGTACTTC. Protein: CASSTTDRGSYEQYF.

The chain is built from TRBV12-3 or TRBV12-4 and TRBJ2-2; 9 positions agree with TRBD2. The ends lost 3 bases at V and 4 bases at J; junction bases unmatched: 3. CDR3 length: 15 amino acids. The CDR3: CASSLSGGRTGELFF. The CDR3 nucleotides read TGTGCCAGCAGTTTGAGCGGGGGGCGCACCGGGGAGCTGTTTTTT.

The V gene is TRBV29-1, the J gene TRBJ2-2; D may correspond to TRBD1 or TRBD2 (6 bases each). V was clipped by 5 bases and J by 0 bases, with 7 bases between them. The CDR3 is 13 residues long. The germline CDR1 and CDR2 sequences are SQVTM and ANQGSEA. DNA of the CDR3: TGCAGCGTTAGGGGGGCGAACACCGGGGAGCTGTTTTTT. Amino acid sequence: CSVRGANTGELFF.

The chain combines TRBV6-1 with TRBJ1-2; D call uncertain. This CDR3 has 14 amino acids. The germline V gene encodes CDR1 MNHNS and CDR2 SASEGT. Trimming took 5 bases from V and 5 from J, leaving 15 bases between them. CDR3 residues: CASSYSGPSYGYTF. The CDR3 DNA reads TGTGCCAGCAGTTATTCCGGGCCGTCGTATGGCTACACCTTC.

The CDR3 DNA sequence: TGTGCCAGCAGTTACCAAAGTTTGAACACTGAAGCTTTCTTT. The encoded protein is CASSYQSLNTEAFF. V and J are TRBV6-2 or TRBV6-3 and TRBJ1-1, with unresolved D. V was cut by 2 bases and J by 0 bases, with 7 bases left in between. This CDR3 spans 14 amino acids. Germline V gene sequence: CDR1 MNHEY, CDR2 SVGEGT.

Many counts were recorded for this clonotype. This chain uses TRBV7-9 with TRBJ1-1; D is perhaps TRBD1 (5 bases). Germline CDR1 SEHNR, CDR2 FQNEAQ (reference sequence). This CDR3 comprises 16 residues. The V and J ends lost 4 bases and 4 bases respectively, with 19 bases between them. The CDR3 DNA is TGTGCCAGCAGCTCTTCCGAGGGGCCCGGGGTCACTGAAGCTTTCTTT. This gives the protein CASSSSEGPGVTEAFF.

The chain uses TRBV4-1 and TRBJ2-3; D may correspond to TRBD1 or TRBD2 (7 bases each). V was trimmed by 3 bases and J by 4 bases, leaving 17 bases between them. Germline V gene sequence: CDR1 MGHRA, CDR2 YSYEKL. The CDR3 runs 16 residues. CDR3 sequence reads: CASSQYQGGPSDTQYF. The DNA for the CDR3 is TGCGCCAGCAGCCAGTATCAGGGGGGGCCGTCAGATACGCAGTATTTT.

The V call is TRBV24-1, the J call TRBJ2-1; 8 bases map to TRBD1. Germline V CDR1 and CDR2: KGHDR, SFDVKD. With V trimmed by 3 bases and J by 7 bases, 7 bases remained unmatched. CDR3 size: 15 residues. CDR3 amino acids: CATSDRTGRANEQFF. The CDR3 DNA follows: TGTGCCACCAGTGATAGGACAGGGCGGGCAAATGAGCAGTTCTTC.

This clonotype was detected ten times or more. The rearrangement uses TRBV12-3 or TRBV12-4 and TRBJ1-5; unclear D gene. The CDR3 contains 16 residues. Between the trimmed V and J ends, which lost 3 bases and 4 bases, there was a span of 16 bases. The chain's CDR3 is CASSLGTILENQPQHF. The DNA of the CDR3 is TGTGCCAGCAGTTTGGGTACAATCTTGGAAAATCAGCCCCAGCATTTT.